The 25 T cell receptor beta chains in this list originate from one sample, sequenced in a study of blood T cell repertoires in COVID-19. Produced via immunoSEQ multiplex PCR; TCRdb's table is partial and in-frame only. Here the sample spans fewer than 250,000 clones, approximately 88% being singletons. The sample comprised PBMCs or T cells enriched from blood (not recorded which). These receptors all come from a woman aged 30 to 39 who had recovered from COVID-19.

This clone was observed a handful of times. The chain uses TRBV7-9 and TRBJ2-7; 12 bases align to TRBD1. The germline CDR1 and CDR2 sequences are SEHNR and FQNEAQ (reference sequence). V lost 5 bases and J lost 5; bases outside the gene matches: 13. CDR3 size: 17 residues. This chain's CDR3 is CASSPSPGQGADNEQYV. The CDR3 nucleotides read TGTGCCAGCAGCCCAAGTCCGGGACAGGGGGCTGATAACGAGCAGTACGTC.

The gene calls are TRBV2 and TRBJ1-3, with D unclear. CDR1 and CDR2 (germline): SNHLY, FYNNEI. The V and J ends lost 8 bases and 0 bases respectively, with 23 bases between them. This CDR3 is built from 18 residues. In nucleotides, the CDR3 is TGTGCCAGCGCCCTCCCAATCTCCTCAGGACTCTCTGGAAACACCATATATTTT. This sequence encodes CASALPISSGLSGNTIYF.

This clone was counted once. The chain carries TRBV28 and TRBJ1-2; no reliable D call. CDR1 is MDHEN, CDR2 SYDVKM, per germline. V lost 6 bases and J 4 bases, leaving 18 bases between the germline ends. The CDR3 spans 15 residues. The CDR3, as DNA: TGTGCCAGCAGCCCCCCCGGTTTTCGGGGCTATGGCTACACCTTC. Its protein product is CASSPPGFRGYGYTF.

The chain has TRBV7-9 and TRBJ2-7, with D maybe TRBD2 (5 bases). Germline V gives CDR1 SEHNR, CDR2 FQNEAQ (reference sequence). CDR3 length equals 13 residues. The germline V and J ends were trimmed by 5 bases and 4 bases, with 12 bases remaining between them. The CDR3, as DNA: TGTGCCAGCAGCCCCGACTCGGGGTACGAGCAGTACTTC. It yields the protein CASSPDSGYEQYF.

The CDR3 DNA sequence: TGTGCCAGCAGACTATCTACCGGAAACACCATATATTTT. This encodes CASRLSTGNTIYF. V is TRBV11-2 and J is TRBJ1-3; D not certain. V was trimmed by 6 bases and J by 4 bases, leaving 10 bases between them. CDR1 SGHAT and CDR2 FQNNGV come from the germline V gene. The length of the CDR3 is 13 residues.

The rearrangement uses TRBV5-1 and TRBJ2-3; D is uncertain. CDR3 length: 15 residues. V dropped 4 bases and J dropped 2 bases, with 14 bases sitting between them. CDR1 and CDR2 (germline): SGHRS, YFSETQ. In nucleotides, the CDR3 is TGCGCCAGCAGCCTAGACTCGACGGTCACAGATACGCAGTATTTT. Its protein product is CASSLDSTVTDTQYF. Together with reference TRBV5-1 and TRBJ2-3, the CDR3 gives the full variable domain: KAGVTQTPRYLIKTRGQQVTLSCSPISGHRSVSWYQQTPGQGLQFLFEYFSETQRNKGNFPGRFSGRQFSNSRSEMNVSTLELGDSALYLCASSLDSTVTDTQYFGPGTRLTVL.

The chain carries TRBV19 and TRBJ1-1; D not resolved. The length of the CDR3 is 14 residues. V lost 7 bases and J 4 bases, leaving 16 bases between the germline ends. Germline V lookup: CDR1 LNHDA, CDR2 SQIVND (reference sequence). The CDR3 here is CASNIAEGFTEAFF. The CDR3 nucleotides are TGTGCCAGTAACATAGCGGAGGGATTCACTGAAGCTTTCTTT. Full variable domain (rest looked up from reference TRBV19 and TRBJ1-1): DGGITQSPKYLFRKEGQNVTLSCEQNLNHDAMYWYRQDPGQGLRLIYYSQIVNDFQKGDIAEGYSVSREKKESFPLTVTSAQKNPTAFYLCASNIAEGFTEAFFGQGTRLTVV.

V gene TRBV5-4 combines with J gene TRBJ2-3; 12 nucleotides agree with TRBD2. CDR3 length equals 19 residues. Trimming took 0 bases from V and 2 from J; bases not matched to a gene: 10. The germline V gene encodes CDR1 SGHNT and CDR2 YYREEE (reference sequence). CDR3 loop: CASSLASGRAQTPTDTQYF. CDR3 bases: TGTGCCAGCAGCTTGGCTAGCGGGAGGGCCCAAACCCCCACAGATACGCAGTATTTT.

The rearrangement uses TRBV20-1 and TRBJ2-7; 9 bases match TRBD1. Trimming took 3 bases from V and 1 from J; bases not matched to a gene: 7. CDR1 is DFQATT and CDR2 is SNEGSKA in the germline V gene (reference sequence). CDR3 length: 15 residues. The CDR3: CSASRRGQGSYEQYF. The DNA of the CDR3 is TGCAGTGCTAGTAGGCGTGGACAGGGGTCCTACGAGCAGTACTTC.

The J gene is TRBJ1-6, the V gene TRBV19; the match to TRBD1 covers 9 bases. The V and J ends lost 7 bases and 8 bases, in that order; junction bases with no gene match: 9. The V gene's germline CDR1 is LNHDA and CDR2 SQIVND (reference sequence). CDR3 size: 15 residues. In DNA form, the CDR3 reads TGTGCCAGTACCCTCGATGGACAGGGGTATTCACCCCTCCACTTT. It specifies CASTLDGQGYSPLHF. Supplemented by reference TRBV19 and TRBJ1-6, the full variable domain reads DGGITQSPKYLFRKEGQNVTLSCEQNLNHDAMYWYRQDPGQGLRLIYYSQIVNDFQKGDIAEGYSVSREKKESFPLTVTSAQKNPTAFYLCASTLDGQGYSPLHFGNGTRLTVT.

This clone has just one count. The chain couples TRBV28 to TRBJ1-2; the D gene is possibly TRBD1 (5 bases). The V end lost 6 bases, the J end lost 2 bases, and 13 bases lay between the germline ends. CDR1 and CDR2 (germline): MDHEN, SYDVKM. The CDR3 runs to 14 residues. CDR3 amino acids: CASRFTGGNYGYTF. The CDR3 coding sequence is TGTGCCAGCAGATTTACCGGGGGAAACTATGGCTACACCTTC.

The CDR3 sequence: CASEANTEAFF. CDR3 coding DNA: TGTGCCAGCGAGGCGAACACTGAAGCTTTCTTT. The chain carries TRBV28 and TRBJ1-1; unclear D gene. With 8 bases removed from V and 1 base from J, the gap between germline ends came to 5 bases. Germline V gives CDR1 MDHEN, CDR2 SYDVKM. The CDR3 runs to 11 residues.

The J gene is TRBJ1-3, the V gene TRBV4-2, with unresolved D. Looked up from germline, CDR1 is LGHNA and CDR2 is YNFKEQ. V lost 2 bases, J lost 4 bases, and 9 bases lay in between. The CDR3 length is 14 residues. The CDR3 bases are TGTGCCAGCAGCCAATCCGGGTCCGGAAACACCATATATTTT. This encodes CASSQSGSGNTIYF.

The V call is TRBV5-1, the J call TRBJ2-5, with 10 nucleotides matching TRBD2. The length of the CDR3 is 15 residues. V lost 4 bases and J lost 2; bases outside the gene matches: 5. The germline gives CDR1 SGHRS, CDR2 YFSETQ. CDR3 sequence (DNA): TGCGCCAGCAGCCTCGGGACTAGCGCACAAGAGACCCAGTACTTC. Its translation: CASSLGTSAQETQYF.

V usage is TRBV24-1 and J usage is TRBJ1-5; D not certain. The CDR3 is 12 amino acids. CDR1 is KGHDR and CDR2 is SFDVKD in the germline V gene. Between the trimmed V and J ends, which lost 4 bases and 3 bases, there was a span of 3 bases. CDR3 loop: CATSDYNQPQHF. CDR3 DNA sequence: TGTGCCACCAGTGACTACAATCAGCCCCAGCATTTT.

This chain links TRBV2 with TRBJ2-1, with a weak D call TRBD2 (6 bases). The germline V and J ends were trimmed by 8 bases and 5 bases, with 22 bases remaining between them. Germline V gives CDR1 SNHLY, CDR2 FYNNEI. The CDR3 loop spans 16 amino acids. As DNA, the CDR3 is TGTGCCAGCTGCCTACCGGGACTTAGCTCTCACAATGAGCAGTTCTTC. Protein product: CASCLPGLSSHNEQFF.

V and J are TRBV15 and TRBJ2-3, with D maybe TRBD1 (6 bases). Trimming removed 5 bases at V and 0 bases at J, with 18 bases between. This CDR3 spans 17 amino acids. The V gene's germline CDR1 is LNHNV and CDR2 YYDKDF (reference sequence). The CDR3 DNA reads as TGTGCCACCAGCGGTCGTGGGTGGGGGCCCAGCACAGATACGCAGTATTTT. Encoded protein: CATSGRGWGPSTDTQYF.

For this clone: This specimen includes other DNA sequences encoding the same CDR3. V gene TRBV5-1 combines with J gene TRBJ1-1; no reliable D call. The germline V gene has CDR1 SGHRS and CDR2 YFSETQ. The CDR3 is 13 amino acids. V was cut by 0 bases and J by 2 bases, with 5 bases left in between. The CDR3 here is CASSLGGNTEAFF. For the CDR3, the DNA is TGCGCCAGCAGCTTGGGCGGTAACACTGAAGCTTTCTTT. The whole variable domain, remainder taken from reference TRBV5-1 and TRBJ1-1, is KAGVTQTPRYLIKTRGQQVTLSCSPISGHRSVSWYQQTPGQGLQFLFEYFSETQRNKGNFPGRFSGRQFSNSRSEMNVSTLELGDSALYLCASSLGGNTEAFFGQGTRLTVV.

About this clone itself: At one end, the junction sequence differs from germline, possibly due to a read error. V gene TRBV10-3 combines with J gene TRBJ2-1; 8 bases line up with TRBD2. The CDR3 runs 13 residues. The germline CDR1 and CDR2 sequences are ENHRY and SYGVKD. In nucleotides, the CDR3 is TGTGCCGTCAGCGGGAGCGTTTACAATGAGCAGTTCTTC. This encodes CAVSGSVYNEQFF.

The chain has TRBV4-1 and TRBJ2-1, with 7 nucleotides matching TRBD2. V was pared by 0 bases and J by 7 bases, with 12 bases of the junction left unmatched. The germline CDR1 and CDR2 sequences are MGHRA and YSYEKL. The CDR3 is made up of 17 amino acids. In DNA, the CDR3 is TGCGCCAGCAGCCAAGACTTGGTGGGGGGGGAAGCAAATGAGCAGTTCTTC. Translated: CASSQDLVGGEANEQFF.

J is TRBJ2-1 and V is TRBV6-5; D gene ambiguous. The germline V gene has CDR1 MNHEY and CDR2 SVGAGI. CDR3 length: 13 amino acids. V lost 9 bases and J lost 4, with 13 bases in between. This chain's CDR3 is CARLDRLYNEQFF. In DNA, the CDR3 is TGTGCCAGGCTAGATAGACTTTACAATGAGCAGTTCTTC.

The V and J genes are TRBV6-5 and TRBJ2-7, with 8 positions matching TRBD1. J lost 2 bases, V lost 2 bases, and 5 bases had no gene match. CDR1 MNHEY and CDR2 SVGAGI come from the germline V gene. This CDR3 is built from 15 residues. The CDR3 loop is CASSYPGQATYEQYF. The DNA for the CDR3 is TGTGCCAGCAGTTACCCGGGACAGGCGACCTACGAGCAGTACTTC.

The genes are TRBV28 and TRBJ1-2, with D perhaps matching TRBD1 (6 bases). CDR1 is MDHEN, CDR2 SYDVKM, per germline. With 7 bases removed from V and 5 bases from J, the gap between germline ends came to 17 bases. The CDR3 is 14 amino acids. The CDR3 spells CASITDRRRYGYTF. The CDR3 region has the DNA TGTGCCAGCATCACCGACAGGCGGCGGTATGGCTACACCTTC.

The CDR3 coding sequence is TGTGCCAGCAGCCTACAGGGGGCGCTGAACACCGGGGAGCTGTTTTTT. Amino acid sequence: CASSLQGALNTGELFF. The chain recombines TRBV7-6 with TRBJ2-2, with TRBD1 matching 9 bases. The CDR3 is 16 residues long. Germline V lookup: CDR1 SGHVS, CDR2 FNYEAQ. J was trimmed by 1 base and V by 5 bases; bases with no gene match: 5. Filled out from reference TRBV7-6 and TRBJ2-2, the complete variable domain reads GAGVSQSPRYKVTKRGQDVALRCDPISGHVSLYWYRQALGQGPEFLTYFNYEAQQDKSGLPNDRFSAERPEGSISTLTIQRTEQRDSAMYRCASSLQGALNTGELFFGEGSRLTVL.

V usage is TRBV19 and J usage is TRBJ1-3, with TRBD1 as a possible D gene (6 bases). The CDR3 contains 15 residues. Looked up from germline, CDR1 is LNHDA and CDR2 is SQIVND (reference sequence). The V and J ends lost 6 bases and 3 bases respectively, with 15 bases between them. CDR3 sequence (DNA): TGTGCCAGTAGCCACAGGGTCCCCAGTGGAAACACCATATATTTT. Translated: CASSHRVPSGNTIYF.